Listed below are T cell receptor beta chains from one sample, sequenced in a study of T cells after yellow fever vaccination. One entry per CDR3 protein, called by TCRdb with MiXCR from the 5' RACE reads. The table has 100,000 to 150,000 distinct CDR3 sequences, about 8.4% seen once. Sequences were derived from CD8+ T cells sorted from PBMCs, sampled on the day of the yellow fever booster vaccination. The receptors come from a young man who received the YFV17D yellow fever vaccine. The CDR3 runs from the conserved cysteine through the conserved F or W. A D gene is named only where the DNA matches it firmly. Clone size appears in some rows only: once, few, many, or a class for an expanded clone.

j_gene: TRBJ1-4; abundance: few; v_gene: TRBV7-9; d_gene: TRBD1; CDR3aa: CASSLWDRGNEKLFF; CDR3nt: TGTGCCAGCAGCTTATGGGACAGGGGTAATGAAAAACTGTTTTTT
j_gene: TRBJ2-7; abundance: NA; v_gene: TRBV19; d_gene: NA; CDR3aa: CASSIGDASYEQYF; CDR3nt: TGTGCCAGTAGTATAGGGGACGCCTCCTACGAGCAGTACTTC
j_gene: TRBJ1-1; abundance: NA; v_gene: TRBV4-3; d_gene: NA; CDR3aa: CASSQSDRAEAFF; CDR3nt: TGCGCCAGCAGCCAATCTGACAGAGCTGAAGCTTTCTTT
j_gene: TRBJ2-1; abundance: few; v_gene: TRBV4-1; d_gene: NA; CDR3aa: CASSRGDIALNEQFF; CDR3nt: TGCGCCAGCAGCCGAGGGGACATCGCCCTCAATGAGCAGTTCTTC
j_gene: TRBJ2-5; abundance: NA; v_gene: TRBV5-1; d_gene: NA; CDR3aa: CASSPIGGRETQYF; CDR3nt: TGCGCCAGCAGCCCCATTGGGGGGCGGGAGACCCAGTACTTC
j_gene: TRBJ2-1; abundance: NA; v_gene: TRBV5-4; d_gene: TRBD2; CDR3aa: CASSADRTSGDEQFF; CDR3nt: TGTGCCAGCAGCGCGGACCGGACTAGCGGGGATGAGCAGTTCTTC
j_gene: TRBJ2-3; abundance: NA; v_gene: TRBV12-3/TRBV12-4; d_gene: NA; CDR3aa: CASRSWGASSTDTQYF; CDR3nt: TGTGCCAGCAGGTCTTGGGGAGCGTCTAGCACAGATACGCAGTATTTT
j_gene: TRBJ2-3; abundance: NA; v_gene: TRBV12-3/TRBV12-4; d_gene: NA; CDR3aa: CASSAPRKAHPSTDTQYF; CDR3nt: TGTGCCAGCAGTGCGCCCAGGAAGGCACATCCTAGCACAGATACGCAGTATTTT
j_gene: TRBJ1-1; abundance: few; v_gene: TRBV4-1; d_gene: NA; CDR3aa: CASSQGSAEAFF; CDR3nt: TGCGCCAGCAGCCAAGGGTCCGCTGAAGCTTTCTTT
j_gene: TRBJ1-4; abundance: NA; v_gene: TRBV7-9; d_gene: NA; CDR3aa: CASSLEQGTNEKLFF; CDR3nt: TGTGCCAGCAGCTTAGAGCAGGGGACTAATGAAAAACTGTTTTTT
j_gene: TRBJ2-2; abundance: NA; v_gene: TRBV11-2; d_gene: TRBD1; CDR3aa: CASSGTGGRGAGELFF; CDR3nt: TGTGCCAGCAGCGGGACAGGGGGCCGAGGGGCCGGGGAGCTGTTTTTT
j_gene: TRBJ2-2; abundance: few; v_gene: TRBV24-1; d_gene: TRBD1; CDR3aa: CATSDLPGGTGELFF; CDR3nt: TGTGCCACCAGTGATTTGCCAGGGGGAACCGGGGAGCTGTTTTTT
j_gene: TRBJ1-2; abundance: many; v_gene: TRBV29-1; d_gene: NA; CDR3aa: CSADLSRGYTF; CDR3nt: TGCAGCGCCGACTTATCCCGTGGCTACACCTTC
j_gene: TRBJ2-4; abundance: many; v_gene: TRBV15; d_gene: TRBD2; CDR3aa: CATSRGISGGKNIQYF; CDR3nt: TGTGCCACCAGCAGAGGGATTAGCGGGGGCAAAAACATTCAGTACTTC
j_gene: TRBJ1-2; abundance: NA; v_gene: TRBV5-6; d_gene: TRBD1; CDR3aa: CASSSRGTYTF; CDR3nt: TGTGCCAGCAGTAGCAGGGGGACCTACACCTTC
j_gene: TRBJ2-3; abundance: NA; v_gene: TRBV4-3; d_gene: NA; CDR3aa: CASSQDLRGASTDTQYF; CDR3nt: TGCGCCAGCAGCCAAGATTTACGGGGTGCTAGCACAGATACGCAGTATTTT
j_gene: TRBJ2-1; abundance: NA; v_gene: TRBV4-3; d_gene: NA; CDR3aa: CASSQDREVGDEQFF; CDR3nt: TGCGCCAGCAGCCAAGACAGGGAGGTCGGCGATGAGCAGTTCTTC
j_gene: TRBJ2-7; abundance: many; v_gene: TRBV7-9; d_gene: NA; CDR3aa: CASSSGLGPGHHF; CDR3nt: TGTGCCAGCAGCTCAGGATTAGGTCCGGGACACCACTTC
j_gene: TRBJ1-5; abundance: few; v_gene: TRBV6-6; d_gene: TRBD1; CDR3aa: CASRPDRGFYSNQPQHF; CDR3nt: TGTGCCAGCAGACCTGACAGGGGGTTTTATAGCAATCAGCCCCAGCATTTT
j_gene: TRBJ2-5; abundance: few; v_gene: TRBV3-1; d_gene: TRBD2; CDR3aa: CASSRETSGDQETQYF; CDR3nt: TGTGCCAGCAGCCGAGAGACTAGCGGGGACCAAGAGACCCAGTACTTC
j_gene: TRBJ2-1; abundance: NA; v_gene: TRBV12-3/TRBV12-4; d_gene: TRBD2; CDR3aa: CASSLGTSGVFF; CDR3nt: TGTGCCAGCAGTCTAGGGACTAGCGGTGTTTTCTTC
j_gene: TRBJ2-3; abundance: many; v_gene: TRBV7-8; d_gene: NA; CDR3aa: CASSFSGAGSTDTQYF; CDR3nt: TGTGCCAGCAGCTTTTCGGGGGCCGGGAGCACAGATACGCAGTATTTT
j_gene: TRBJ2-7; abundance: many; v_gene: TRBV7-8; d_gene: NA; CDR3aa: CASTQRQGASYEQYF; CDR3nt: TGTGCCAGCACCCAACGGCAGGGAGCCTCCTACGAGCAGTACTTC
j_gene: TRBJ2-2; abundance: NA; v_gene: TRBV27; d_gene: TRBD1; CDR3aa: CASRPGTGAGGELFF; CDR3nt: TGTGCCAGCAGACCAGGGACAGGGGCAGGCGGGGAGCTGTTTTTT
j_gene: TRBJ2-1; abundance: few; v_gene: TRBV4-1; d_gene: TRBD2; CDR3aa: CASSQDSGTREQFF; CDR3nt: TGCGCCAGCAGCCAGGACTCCGGGACTAGAGAGCAGTTCTTC
j_gene: TRBJ2-7; abundance: large; v_gene: TRBV7-6; d_gene: NA; CDR3aa: CASSPGYEQYF; CDR3nt: TGTGCCAGCAGCCCCGGCTACGAGCAGTACTTC
j_gene: TRBJ2-3; abundance: many; v_gene: TRBV7-9; d_gene: NA; CDR3aa: CASSLTESSTDTQYF; CDR3nt: TGTGCCAGCAGCTTAACGGAGTCTAGCACAGATACGCAGTATTTT
j_gene: TRBJ1-6; abundance: few; v_gene: TRBV6-6; d_gene: NA; CDR3aa: CASSPILGGANSPLHF; CDR3nt: TGTGCCAGCAGTCCCATCCTCGGGGGGGCTAATTCACCCCTCCACTTT
j_gene: TRBJ2-5; abundance: many; v_gene: TRBV20-1; d_gene: TRBD2; CDR3aa: CSARVGGLQETQYF; CDR3nt: TGCAGTGCTAGGGTGGGGGGGTTACAAGAGACCCAGTACTTC
j_gene: TRBJ1-1; abundance: few; v_gene: TRBV7-2; d_gene: NA; CDR3aa: CASSFPLNTEAFF; CDR3nt: TGTGCCAGCAGCTTCCCCTTGAACACTGAAGCTTTCTTT
j_gene: TRBJ1-2; abundance: NA; v_gene: TRBV27; d_gene: NA; CDR3aa: CASSHLAGDGYTF; CDR3nt: TGTGCCAGCAGTCACCTGGCGGGAGATGGCTACACCTTC
j_gene: TRBJ2-5; abundance: few; v_gene: TRBV20-1; d_gene: TRBD2; CDR3aa: CSAPGTSGDEQETQYF; CDR3nt: TGCAGTGCTCCTGGGACTAGCGGAGACGAACAAGAGACCCAGTACTTC
j_gene: TRBJ2-7; abundance: many; v_gene: TRBV4-1; d_gene: NA; CDR3aa: CASSQVRGTYEQYF; CDR3nt: TGCGCCAGCAGCCAAGTTCGGGGGACCTACGAGCAGTACTTC
j_gene: TRBJ1-5; abundance: few; v_gene: TRBV13; d_gene: NA; CDR3aa: CASSLRQENQPQHF; CDR3nt: TGTGCCAGCAGCTTACGGCAGGAAAATCAGCCCCAGCATTTT
j_gene: TRBJ2-1; abundance: many; v_gene: TRBV5-1; d_gene: NA; CDR3aa: CASSGGQNTYLPNEQFF; CDR3nt: TGCGCCAGCAGCGGCGGACAGAACACATACCTCCCCAATGAGCAGTTCTTC
j_gene: TRBJ1-5; abundance: NA; v_gene: TRBV20-1; d_gene: NA; CDR3aa: CSAVENRAQPQHF; CDR3nt: TGCAGTGCCGTAGAGAACCGGGCTCAGCCCCAGCATTTT
j_gene: TRBJ1-5; abundance: few; v_gene: TRBV27; d_gene: NA; CDR3aa: CATGPGGGPNQPQHF; CDR3nt: TGTGCCACCGGACCGGGTGGAGGGCCCAATCAGCCCCAGCATTTT
j_gene: TRBJ2-1; abundance: few; v_gene: TRBV4-3; d_gene: TRBD2; CDR3aa: CASRQIAGGLNEQFF; CDR3nt: TGCGCCAGCAGACAAATAGCGGGGGGCCTTAATGAGCAGTTCTTC
j_gene: TRBJ2-7; abundance: NA; v_gene: TRBV2; d_gene: NA; CDR3aa: CASPPQDNSYEQYF; CDR3nt: TGTGCCAGCCCCCCGCAGGATAACTCCTACGAGCAGTACTTC
j_gene: TRBJ2-2; abundance: many; v_gene: TRBV4-2; d_gene: NA; CDR3aa: CASSPDSYTGELFF; CDR3nt: TGTGCCAGCAGCCCGGACAGTTACACCGGGGAGCTGTTTTTT
j_gene: TRBJ1-6; abundance: few; v_gene: TRBV11-2; d_gene: NA; CDR3aa: CASSAGGPGSPLHF; CDR3nt: TGTGCCAGCAGCGCGGGGGGCCCGGGTTCACCCCTCCACTTT
j_gene: TRBJ1-1; abundance: few; v_gene: TRBV6-2/TRBV6-3; d_gene: NA; CDR3aa: CASSPPGVWNTEAFF; CDR3nt: TGTGCCAGCAGTCCCCCGGGGGTGTGGAACACTGAAGCTTTCTTT
j_gene: TRBJ2-2; abundance: few; v_gene: TRBV12-3/TRBV12-4; d_gene: NA; CDR3aa: CASSPGSMGTGELFF; CDR3nt: TGTGCCAGCAGTCCAGGCTCAATGGGCACCGGGGAGCTGTTTTTT
j_gene: TRBJ1-2; abundance: few; v_gene: TRBV6-2/TRBV6-3; d_gene: TRBD1; CDR3aa: CASSWTLQGGSGYTF; CDR3nt: TGTGCCAGCAGTTGGACCCTGCAGGGGGGAAGTGGCTACACCTTC
j_gene: TRBJ1-2; abundance: few; v_gene: TRBV20-1; d_gene: TRBD1; CDR3aa: CSAPVRGRDSRHYGYTF; CDR3nt: TGCAGTGCTCCAGTTCGGGGTAGGGACAGTCGGCACTATGGCTACACCTTC
j_gene: TRBJ1-5; abundance: NA; v_gene: TRBV6-1; d_gene: NA; CDR3aa: CASSRTPSLDQPQHF; CDR3nt: TGTGCCAGCAGCCGAACACCATCCCTAGATCAGCCCCAGCATTTT
j_gene: TRBJ1-2; abundance: many; v_gene: TRBV9; d_gene: NA; CDR3aa: CASSVAGQSSGYTF; CDR3nt: TGTGCCAGCAGCGTAGCGGGGCAATCTAGTGGCTACACCTTC
j_gene: TRBJ1-3; abundance: few; v_gene: TRBV7-9; d_gene: NA; CDR3aa: CASSSISAWGAGNTIYF; CDR3nt: TGTGCCAGCAGCTCCATCAGTGCTTGGGGAGCGGGAAACACCATATATTTT
j_gene: TRBJ2-5; abundance: NA; v_gene: TRBV6-2/TRBV6-3; d_gene: NA; CDR3aa: CASSYSSGSSETQYF; CDR3nt: TGTGCCAGCAGTTACTCTTCAGGTAGTTCGGAGACCCAGTACTTC